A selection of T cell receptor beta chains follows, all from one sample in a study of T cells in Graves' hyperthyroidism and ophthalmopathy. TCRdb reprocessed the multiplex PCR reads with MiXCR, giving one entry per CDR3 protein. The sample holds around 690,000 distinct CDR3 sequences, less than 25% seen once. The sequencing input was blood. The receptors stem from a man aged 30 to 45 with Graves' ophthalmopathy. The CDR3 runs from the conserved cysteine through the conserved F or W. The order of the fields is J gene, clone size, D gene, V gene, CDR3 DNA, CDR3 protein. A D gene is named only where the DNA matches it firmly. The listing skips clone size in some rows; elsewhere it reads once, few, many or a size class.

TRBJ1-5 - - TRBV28 TGTGCCAGCAATTTTAGGGGCAATCAGCCCCAGCATTTT CASNFRGNQPQHF
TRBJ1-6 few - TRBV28 TGTGCCAGCAGTTATTGGGGCAGGGAATTTTCACCCCTCCACTTT CASSYWGREFSPLHF
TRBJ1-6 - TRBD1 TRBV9 TGTGCCAGCAGCGCCTCGCGCGGGACAGGGTATTCACCCCTCCACTTT CASSASRGTGYSPLHF
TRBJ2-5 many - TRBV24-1 TGTGCCACCAGTGATGACCCGACTGAGACCCAGTACTTC CATSDDPTETQYF
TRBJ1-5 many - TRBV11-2 TGTGCCAGCAGCTTAGGTGGACAATCGGATCAGCCCCAGCATTTT CASSLGGQSDQPQHF
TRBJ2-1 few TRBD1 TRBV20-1 TGCAGTGCCACCGACAGGGCGGGCAATGAGCAGTTCTTC CSATDRAGNEQFF
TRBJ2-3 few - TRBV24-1 TGTGCCACCAGTGAACGTGGGACAGATACGCAGTATTTT CATSERGTDTQYF
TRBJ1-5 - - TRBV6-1 TGTGCCAGCAGAGAAGGGACCGGGACACTTAATCAGCCCCAGCATTTT CASREGTGTLNQPQHF
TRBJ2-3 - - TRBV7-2 TGTGCCAGCAGGCCCGGGATCGGCACAGATACGCAGTATTTT CASRPGIGTDTQYF
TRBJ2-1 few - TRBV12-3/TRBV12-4 TGTGCCAGCACTCCGGCTCAAGGCCATGAGCAGTTCTTC CASTPAQGHEQFF
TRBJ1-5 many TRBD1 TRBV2 TGTGCCAGCAGAGCCGGGACAGGGGGCGCGGGGCAGCCCCAGCATTTT CASRAGTGGAGQPQHF
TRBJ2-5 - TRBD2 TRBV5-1 TGCGCCAGCAGCTTGGAGGTGGGGACTAGCGGCTCAGAGCAAGAGACCCAGTACTTC CASSLEVGTSGSEQETQYF
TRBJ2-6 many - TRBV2 TGTGCCATCAAAGAGGGGTACGGGGCCAACGTCCTGACTTTC CAIKEGYGANVLTF
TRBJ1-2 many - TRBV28 TGTGCCAGCAGTTTCATACAGGGCGACTATGGCTACACCTTC CASSFIQGDYGYTF
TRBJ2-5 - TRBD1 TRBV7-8 TGTGCCAGCAGCGCCCTTGACAGGGGGAAAGAGACCCAGTACTTC CASSALDRGKETQYF
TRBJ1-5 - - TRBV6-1 TGTGCCAGCAGTTTGGGTTTATTTCAGCCCCAGCATTTT CASSLGLFQPQHF
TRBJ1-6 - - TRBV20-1 TGCAGTGCTAGAGATCTAGGGAATTCACCCCTCCACTTT CSARDLGNSPLHF
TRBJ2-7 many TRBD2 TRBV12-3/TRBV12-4 TGTGCCAGCAGTCCCCGGCGGGGGGCTTACGAGCAGTACTTC CASSPRRGAYEQYF
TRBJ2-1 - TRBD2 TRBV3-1 TGTGCCAGCAGCCAGGCGGGGGGCCTCTACAATGAGCAGTTCTTC CASSQAGGLYNEQFF
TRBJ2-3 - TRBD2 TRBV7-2 TGTGCCAGCAGAAAACAACCCCTAGCGGGAGAGGGCGCAGATACGCAGTATTTT CASRKQPLAGEGADTQYF
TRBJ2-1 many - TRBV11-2 TGTGCCAGCAGCTTAGATCCGGGGGTTAATGAGCAGTTCTTC CASSLDPGVNEQFF
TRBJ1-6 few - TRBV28 TGTGCCAGCAGTTTAGCGCAGGGATCTTATTCACCCCTCCACTTT CASSLAQGSYSPLHF
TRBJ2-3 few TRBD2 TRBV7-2 TGTGCCAGCAGCTTTTCTACGGGACTAGCGGGCACAGATACGCAGTATTTT CASSFSTGLAGTDTQYF
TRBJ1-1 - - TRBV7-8 TGTGCCAGCAGCTTCAGGGGCCTGGACCCTGAAGCTTTCTTT CASSFRGLDPEAFF